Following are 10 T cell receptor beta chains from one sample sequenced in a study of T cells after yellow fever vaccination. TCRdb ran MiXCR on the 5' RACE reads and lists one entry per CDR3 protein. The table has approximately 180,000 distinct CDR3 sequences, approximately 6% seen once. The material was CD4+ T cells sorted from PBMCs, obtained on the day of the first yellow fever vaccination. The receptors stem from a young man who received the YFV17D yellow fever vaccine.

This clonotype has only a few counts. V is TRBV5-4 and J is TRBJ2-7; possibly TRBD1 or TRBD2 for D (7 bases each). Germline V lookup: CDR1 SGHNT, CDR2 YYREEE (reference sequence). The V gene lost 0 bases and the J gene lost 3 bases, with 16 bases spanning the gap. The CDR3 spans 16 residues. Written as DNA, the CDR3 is TGTGCCAGCAGCTTGGCCAGCGGGACAGTAGACTACGAGCAGTACTTC. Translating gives CASSLASGTVDYEQYF. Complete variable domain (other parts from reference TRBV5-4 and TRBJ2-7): ETGVTQSPTHLIKTRGQQVTLRCSSQSGHNTVSWYQQALGQGPQFIFQYYREEENGRGNFPPRFSGLQFPNYSSELNVNALELDDSALYLCASSLASGTVDYEQYFGPGTRLTVT.

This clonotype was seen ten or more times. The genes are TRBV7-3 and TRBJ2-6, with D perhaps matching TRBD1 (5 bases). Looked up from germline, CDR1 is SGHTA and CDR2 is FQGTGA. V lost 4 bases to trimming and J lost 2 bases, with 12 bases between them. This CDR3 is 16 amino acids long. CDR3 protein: CASSSPRGTGANVLTF. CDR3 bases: TGTGCCAGCAGCTCCCCTAGGGGAACTGGGGCCAACGTCCTGACTTTC.

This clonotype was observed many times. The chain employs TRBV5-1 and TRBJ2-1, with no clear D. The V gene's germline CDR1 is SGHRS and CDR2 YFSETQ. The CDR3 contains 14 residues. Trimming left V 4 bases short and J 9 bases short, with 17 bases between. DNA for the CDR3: TGCGCCAGCAGCCCCTCTGGGGTTTCTGGTGAGCAGTTCTTC. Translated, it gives CASSPSGVSGEQFF. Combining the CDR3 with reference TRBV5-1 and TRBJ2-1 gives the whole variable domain KAGVTQTPRYLIKTRGQQVTLSCSPISGHRSVSWYQQTPGQGLQFLFEYFSETQRNKGNFPGRFSGRQFSNSRSEMNVSTLELGDSALYLCASSPSGVSGEQFFGPGTRLTVL.

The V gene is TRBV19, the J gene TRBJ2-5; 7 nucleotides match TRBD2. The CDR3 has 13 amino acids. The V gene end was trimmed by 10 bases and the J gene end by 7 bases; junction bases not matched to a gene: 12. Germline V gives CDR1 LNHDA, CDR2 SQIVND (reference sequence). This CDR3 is CATKQLPGGTQYF. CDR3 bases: TGTGCCACCAAACAGCTCCCGGGGGGGACCCAGTACTTC.

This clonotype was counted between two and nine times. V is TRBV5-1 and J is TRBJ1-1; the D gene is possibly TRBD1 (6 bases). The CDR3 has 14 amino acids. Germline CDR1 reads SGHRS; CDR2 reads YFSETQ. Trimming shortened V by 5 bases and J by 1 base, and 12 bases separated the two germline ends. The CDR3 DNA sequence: TGCGCCAGCAGGAGGGGGTACGGGAACACTGAAGCTTTCTTT. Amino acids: CASRRGYGNTEAFF.

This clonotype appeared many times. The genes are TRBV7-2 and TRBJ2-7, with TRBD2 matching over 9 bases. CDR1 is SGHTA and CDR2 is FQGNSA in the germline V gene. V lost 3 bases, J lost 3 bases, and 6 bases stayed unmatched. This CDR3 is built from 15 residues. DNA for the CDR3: TGTGCCAGCAGCTTTAGCGGGGGACCGTTCTACGAGCAGTACGTC. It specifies CASSFSGGPFYEQYV.

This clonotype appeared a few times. The CDR3 is CASSLAHGTGVEAFF. The CDR3 bases are TGTGCCAGCAGCTTAGCGCATGGGACAGGGGTTGAAGCTTTCTTT. V and J are TRBV7-2 and TRBJ1-1, with TRBD1 identical over 10 bases. The J segment lost 7 bases and the V segment lost 0 bases, leaving 5 bases of the junction unmatched. The CDR3 covers 15 residues. Per germline, CDR1 SGHTA and CDR2 FQGNSA.

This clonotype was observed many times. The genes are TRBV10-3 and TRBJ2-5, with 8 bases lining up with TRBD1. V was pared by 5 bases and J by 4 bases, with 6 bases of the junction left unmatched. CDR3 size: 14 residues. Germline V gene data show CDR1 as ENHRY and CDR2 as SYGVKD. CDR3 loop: CAISLTGGLETQYF. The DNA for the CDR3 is TGTGCCATCAGTCTCACAGGGGGGTTAGAGACCCAGTACTTC.

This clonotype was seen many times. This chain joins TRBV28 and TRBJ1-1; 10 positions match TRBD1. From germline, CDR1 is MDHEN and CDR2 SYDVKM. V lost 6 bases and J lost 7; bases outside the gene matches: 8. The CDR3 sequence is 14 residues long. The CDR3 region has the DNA TGTGCCAGCAGGGGACAGGGGACTTGGGGTGAAGCTTTCTTT. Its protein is CASRGQGTWGEAFF.

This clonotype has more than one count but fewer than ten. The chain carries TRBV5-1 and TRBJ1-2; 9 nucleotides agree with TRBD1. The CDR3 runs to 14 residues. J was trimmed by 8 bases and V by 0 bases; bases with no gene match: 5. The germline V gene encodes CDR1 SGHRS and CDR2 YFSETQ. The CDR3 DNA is TGCGCCAGCAGCTTGGCCGCGACAGGGGGAGGCTACACCTTC. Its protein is CASSLAATGGGYTF.